The 3 T cell receptor beta chains below come from one sample, sequenced in a study of glioma-infiltrating T cells. The iRepertoire nested amplicon-rescue multiplex PCR amplified TCR alpha and beta CDR3s from RNA. TCRdb re-analysed the multiplex PCR reads in MiXCR, keeping a single row per CDR3 protein. The sample has more than 300,000 distinct CDR3 sequences, approximately 42% seen once. Sequencing was carried out using glioma tissue, nonneoplastic brain tissue, or PBMCs (not recorded which). The receptors originated from a human donor with low-grade glioma or glioblastoma, undergoing nonglioma brain surgery, or in good health (not recorded which).

This clonotype was counted a single time. The rearrangement links TRBV28 to TRBJ2-7; D may match TRBD1 or TRBD2 (5 bases each). Germline V gene data show CDR1 as MDHEN and CDR2 as SYDVKM. CDR3 length: 16 amino acids. The germline V and J ends were trimmed by 4 bases and 0 bases, with 16 bases remaining between them. CDR3 sequence reads: CASSSFRDQTSYEQYF. The DNA for the CDR3 is TGTGCCAGCAGTTCTTTCCGGGACCAAACCTCCTACGAGCAGTACTTC.

The CDR3 coding sequence is TGTGCCAGCAGCTTAGGGGCGGAACAGCCCCAGCATTTT. This gives the protein CASSLGAEQPQHF. The rearrangement joins TRBV11-1 to TRBJ1-5; D is undetermined. The V gene's germline CDR1 is SGHAT and CDR2 FQDESV (reference sequence). V was clipped by 1 base and J by 7 bases, with 8 bases between them. The CDR3 contains 13 residues.

The CDR3 DNA follows: TGTGCCTCAAAGCCGCGGGACAGGGGGCACGAGCAGTACTTC. Protein product: CASKPRDRGHEQYF. The chain is built from TRBV5-4 and TRBJ2-7, with 12 positions matching TRBD1. The CDR3 covers 14 residues. Germline lookup yields CDR1 SGHNT and CDR2 YYREEE (reference sequence). V shed 10 bases and J 5 bases; nucleotides not matched to a gene: 10. The full variable domain, with the rest looked up from reference TRBV5-4 and TRBJ2-7, is ETGVTQSPTHLIKTRGQQVTLRCSSQSGHNTVSWYQQALGQGPQFIFQYYREEENGRGNFPPRFSGLQFPNYSSELNVNALELDDSALYLCASKPRDRGHEQYFGPGTRLTVT.